These 25 T cell receptor beta chains were all obtained from the same sample, sequenced in a study of blood T cell repertoires in COVID-19. This table comes from immunoSEQ multiplex PCR, and its TCRdb copy is limited to in-frame clones, with some not included. The sample shows fewer than 250,000 clones, approximately 86% of them seen only once. The sequenced sample was peripheral blood. The source of these receptors is a woman in her sixties with active or convalescent COVID-19.

This chain links TRBV28 with TRBJ1-5; D is unresolved. The germline V gene encodes CDR1 MDHEN and CDR2 SYDVKM. V was pared by 7 bases and J by 7 bases, with 14 bases between. The CDR3 runs to 13 residues. For the CDR3, the DNA is TGTGCCAGCAAGATATCCCTACGACAGCCCCAGCATTTT. Protein product: CASKISLRQPQHF.

This clone was seen a single time. This sequence joins TRBV6-5 and TRBJ2-7; TRBD2 aligns across 8 bases. The CDR3 is 15 amino acids. Germline CDR1 is MNHEY and CDR2 is SVGAGI. J was trimmed by 2 bases and V by 7 bases; bases with no gene match: 10. In DNA form, the CDR3 reads TGTGCCAGCAACCGAGGGGGTAGCGGGGCCTACGAGCAGTACTTC. Its protein product is CASNRGGSGAYEQYF.

This chain links TRBV7-9 with TRBJ2-5; 9 positions agree with TRBD2. Germline CDR1 reads SEHNR; CDR2 reads FQNEAQ (reference sequence). The length of the CDR3 is 15 residues. The junction had 11 bases not matched to a gene; V was cut back by 7 bases and J by 5 bases. Here the CDR3 reads CASTRGAGGRETQYF. The CDR3 DNA is TGTGCCAGCACCCGTGGAGCGGGGGGCAGGGAGACCCAGTACTTC. Variable domain in full (rest from reference TRBV7-9 and TRBJ2-5): DTGVSQNPRHKITKRGQNVTFRCDPISEHNRLYWYRQTLGQGPEFLTYFQNEAQLEKSRLLSDRFSAERPKGSFSTLEIQRTEQGDSAMYLCASTRGAGGRETQYFGPGTRLLVL.

A word on this clone: Other DNA variants within this sample encode the same CDR3. The gene calls are TRBV7-2 and TRBJ1-2; TRBD1 might be the D (5 bases). The germline gives CDR1 SGHTA, CDR2 FQGNSA. The CDR3 runs to 12 residues. Trimming stripped 1 base from V and 8 bases from J, with 8 bases between. The CDR3 loop reads CASSLGGYGYTF. Here the CDR3 DNA reads TGTGCCAGCAGCTTAGGGGGCTACGGCTACACCTTC.

This clone appeared a few times. The chain carries TRBV3-1 (or the pseudogene TRBV3-2) and TRBJ2-3, with TRBD1 matching 8 bases. J lost 2 bases, V lost 1 base, and 2 bases had no gene match. This CDR3 comprises 15 residues. Germline CDR1 and CDR2: LGHDT and YNNKEL (reference sequence). CDR3 DNA sequence: TGTGCCAGCAGCCAAGGACAGGGGTTCACAGATACGCAGTATTTT. This gives the protein CASSQGQGFTDTQYF.

The V call is TRBV7-8, the J call TRBJ2-3, with 7 bases identical to TRBD1. Germline trimming cut 3 bases from V and 2 bases from J; bases unmatched to any gene: 5. The CDR3 is 15 amino acids. Germline lookup yields CDR1 SGHVS and CDR2 FQNEAQ. The CDR3, as DNA: TGTGCCAGCAGCTTTACGGGACAGCTCACAGATACGCAGTATTTT. Protein sequence: CASSFTGQLTDTQYF.

V and J are TRBV11-3 and TRBJ1-1; 8 bases map to TRBD1. The CDR3 covers 17 residues. Losses at the gene ends were 2 bases for V and 0 bases for J; bases not matched to a gene: 8. Germline V gene sequence: CDR1 SGHNT, CDR2 YENEEA. CDR3 amino acids: CASSLRTQTGVNTEAFF. CDR3 DNA: TGTGCCAGCAGCTTAAGGACACAGACAGGGGTGAACACTGAAGCTTTCTTT.

The gene calls are TRBV11-2 and TRBJ2-1; TRBD2 matches 8 bases. CDR1 is SGHAT, CDR2 FQNNGV, per germline. Losses at the gene ends were 1 base for V and 9 bases for J; bases not matched to a gene: 14. This CDR3 comprises 17 residues. DNA of the CDR3: TGTGCCAGCAGCTTAGGCCGGGTTGCGGGAGGTCTGGTTGAGCAGTTCTTC. This codes for CASSLGRVAGGLVEQFF.

This clone showed up just once. V is TRBV15 and J is TRBJ1-2, with a possible D match to TRBD1 (6 bases). Germline CDR1 reads LNHNV; CDR2 reads YYDKDF (reference sequence). Trimming shortened V by 2 bases and J by 6 bases, and 16 bases separated the two germline ends. CDR3 length: 15 residues. In DNA form, the CDR3 reads TGTGCCACCAGCAGATCCGGAACAGGGTTTGATGGCTACACCTTC. It translates to CATSRSGTGFDGYTF.

The chain has TRBV7-8 and TRBJ1-6, with TRBD1 matching over 7 bases. The V and J ends lost 1 base and 7 bases, in that order; junction bases with no gene match: 4. Germline loops: CDR1 SGHVS, CDR2 FQNEAQ. The CDR3 runs 15 residues. The chain's CDR3 is CASSLDAGGNSPLHF. The DNA for the CDR3 is TGTGCCAGCAGCTTAGACGCAGGGGGAAATTCACCCCTCCACTTT.

The chain couples TRBV6-5 to TRBJ2-7; 7 nucleotides line up with TRBD2. The germline CDR1 and CDR2 sequences are MNHEY and SVGAGI. The length of the CDR3 is 16 residues. The trim removed 0 bases at V and 5 bases at J, leaving 10 bases unmatched. The CDR3: CASSYSSGTFSDEQYF. CDR3 DNA: TGTGCCAGCAGTTACTCGAGCGGGACCTTTTCGGACGAGCAGTACTTC.

This clone has a single count. The rearrangement joins TRBV3-1 (or the pseudogene TRBV3-2) to TRBJ1-2; D uncertain. The germline V gene encodes CDR1 LGHDT and CDR2 YNNKEL (reference sequence). Trimming removed 3 bases from V and 8 bases from J, with 13 bases in between. The CDR3 sequence is 13 residues long. The CDR3 DNA is TGTGCCAGCAGCCATGCAGGAAGTGGAGGCTACACCTTC. Amino acid sequence: CASSHAGSGGYTF.

This sequence joins TRBV7-2 and TRBJ1-2, with D perhaps matching TRBD1 (5 bases). Trimming removed 7 bases from V and 4 bases from J, with 19 bases in between. This CDR3 has 15 amino acids. From germline, CDR1 is SGHTA and CDR2 FQGNSA. This CDR3 is CASTTPKEGSYGYTF. The CDR3 DNA reads as TGTGCCAGCACTACCCCCAAGGAGGGGAGCTATGGCTACACCTTC.

This chain uses TRBV7-9 with TRBJ1-1; 7 nucleotides agree with TRBD1. Germline V gene lookup returns CDR1 SEHNR and CDR2 FQNEAQ (reference sequence). With V trimmed by 5 bases and J by 10 bases, 13 bases remained unmatched. This CDR3 has 14 amino acids. The CDR3 here is CASSGDREVLGAFF. The DNA for the CDR3 is TGTGCCAGCAGCGGTGACAGGGAGGTGTTAGGAGCTTTCTTT.

This chain joins TRBV7-2 and TRBJ1-2; TRBD1 aligns across 7 bases. Per germline, CDR1 SGHTA and CDR2 FQGNSA. Trimming at V came to 5 bases and at J to 7 bases, leaving 7 bases not matched to a gene. The CDR3 is 13 residues long. The CDR3 loop is CASSHSTGSGYTF. CDR3 DNA: TGTGCCAGCAGCCACTCGACAGGGAGTGGCTACACCTTC.

CDR3 region: CSARTSGGNEQFF. The CDR3 nucleotides are TGCAGCGCCAGGACTAGCGGCGGAAATGAGCAGTTCTTC. V is TRBV29-1 and J is TRBJ2-1; 10 bases align to TRBD2. With V trimmed by 7 bases and J by 7 bases, 7 bases remained unmatched. Per germline, CDR1 SQVTM and CDR2 ANQGSEA. The CDR3 extends over 13 amino acids.

This clone came up a few times. The V call is TRBV10-3, the J call TRBJ2-7; 8 nucleotides agree with TRBD2. V lost 6 bases to trimming and J lost 0 bases; unmatched junction nucleotides: 10. There are 16 residues in the CDR3. Germline V gives CDR1 ENHRY, CDR2 SYGVKD. The DNA of the CDR3 is TGTGCCATCAGGGCCGAACTAGCGGCTAACTCCTACGAGCAGTACTTC. Translation: CAIRAELAANSYEQYF.

The rearrangement links TRBV7-9 to TRBJ2-2, with D possibly matching TRBD2 (6 bases). This CDR3 region has 12 residues. Trimming shortened V by 6 bases and J by 7 bases, and 9 bases separated the two germline ends. CDR1 and CDR2 (germline): SEHNR, FQNEAQ (reference sequence). As DNA, the CDR3 is TGTGCCAGCAGGCGGACTAACGGGGAGCTGTTTTTT. Its protein product is CASRRTNGELFF.

The genes are TRBV5-6 and TRBJ2-7; no firm D call. Germline V gene sequence: CDR1 SGHDT, CDR2 YYEEEE. V was clipped by 0 bases and J by 1 base, with 5 bases between them. The CDR3 contains 13 residues. The CDR3 DNA sequence: TGTGCCAGCAGCTTGGCGTCTTCCTACGAGCAGTACTTC. Translating gives CASSLASSYEQYF.

This chain links TRBV19 with TRBJ1-5, with TRBD1 matching over 8 bases. The germline CDR1 and CDR2 sequences are LNHDA and SQIVND (reference sequence). With 5 bases clipped from V and 5 bases from J, the junction kept 5 bases outside the gene matches. The CDR3 is 14 amino acids. Here the CDR3 reads CASSSGGRDQPQHF. The CDR3 DNA is TGTGCCAGTAGTTCAGGGGGCAGAGATCAGCCCCAGCATTTT.

V is TRBV5-1 and J is TRBJ1-1; D may be TRBD1 (5 bases). CDR1 SGHRS and CDR2 YFSETQ come from the germline V gene. There are 15 residues in the CDR3. V was clipped by 4 bases and J by 1 base, with 14 bases between them. CDR3 protein: CASSMGPQGNTEAFF. Here the CDR3 DNA reads TGCGCCAGCAGCATGGGACCTCAGGGGAACACTGAAGCTTTCTTT.

The chain recombines TRBV21-1 with TRBJ2-7; the D call of TRBD2 is as the table states it, not checked on the DNA. TRBV21-1 is described as a pseudogene. This CDR3 is 10 amino acids long. The CDR3 DNA reads as TGTGCCCACGGGGGAGGAGGGCAGTACTTC. Its protein product is CAHGGGGQYF.

This clone was seen just once. The rearrangement joins TRBV5-1 to TRBJ2-1; 8 bases line up with TRBD2. With 5 bases clipped from V and 5 bases from J, the junction kept 9 bases outside the gene matches. This CDR3 is 15 amino acids long. CDR1 is SGHRS, CDR2 YFSETQ, per germline. The CDR3 protein is CASSFGGAENNEQFF. The CDR3 DNA reads TGCGCCAGCAGTTTCGGGGGGGCCGAGAACAATGAGCAGTTCTTC.

The chain combines TRBV12-3 or TRBV12-4 with TRBJ2-1; TRBD2 matches at 8 bases. The CDR3 spans 13 residues. V trimming: 6 bases; J trimming: 15 bases; junction bases outside the gene matches: 13. In DNA form, the CDR3 reads TGTGCCAGCAGCCCCCGGGAGGGCTCTTGGTTGTTCTTC. Its translation is CASSPREGSWLFF.

A few counts support this clone. The chain joins TRBV28 to TRBJ1-5; tentatively, D is TRBD1 (6 bases). CDR3 length: 13 amino acids. The germline V gene encodes CDR1 MDHEN and CDR2 SYDVKM. The V and J ends lost 8 bases and 5 bases respectively, with 13 bases between them. The CDR3 is CASSGGGDQPQHF. CDR3 bases: TGTGCCAGCTCGGGAGGGGGTGATCAGCCCCAGCATTTT.